This T cell receptor beta chain was captured in a study of T-cell memory formation after mild COVID-19. General observations from the study: The pre-infection memory compartment contained some responding clones, suggesting cross-reactive memory joined.

The CDR3 runs to 15 residues. CDR1 is MGHRA and CDR2 is YSYEKL in the germline V gene. After removal of 6 bases from V and 3 bases from J, the junction contained 10 bases not matched to a gene. This clonotype was found a few times. Its antigen is unknown. The 5'RACE method, run with constant-segment primers, produced TCR alpha and TCR beta cDNA libraries (carrying sample barcodes and UMIs). TCRdb called the 5' RACE reads again in MiXCR, with one record for every CDR3 protein. The sample holds roughly 600,000 distinct CDR3 sequences, under 20% seen once. Material: PBMCs or a T cell subset sorted from them (not recorded which). The TCR sequence derives from an adult woman who had mild COVID-19 (a few samples of this study predate the infection). Cell type and time point are not known. This chain links TRBV4-1 with TRBJ1-2, with 7 bases identical to TRBD1. CDR3 sequence: CASRRTGEADYGYTF. CDR3 nucleotides: TGCGCCAGCAGGAGAACAGGGGAGGCGGACTATGGCTACACCTTC.